These T cell receptor beta chains were read from a single sample in a study of blood T cell repertoires in COVID-19. Produced via immunoSEQ multiplex PCR; TCRdb's table is partial and in-frame only. This sample carries roughly 240,000 clones, about nine tenths of them seen once, and the ten largest clones take 2% to 3%. The sequenced material came from PBMCs or T cells enriched from blood (not recorded which). These TCRs come from a young woman with acute COVID-19. Each CDR3 is given with its conserved first and last residue.

CDR3aa: CASSEASRGQGANTGELFF
j_gene: TRBJ2-2
v_gene: TRBV2

CDR3aa: CASRTGNEQFF
j_gene: TRBJ2-1
v_gene: TRBV6-5

CDR3aa: CAWDRWEESYGYTF
j_gene: TRBJ1-2
v_gene: TRBV30

CDR3aa: CASSSQTLTPQETQYF
j_gene: TRBJ2-5
v_gene: TRBV6-5

CDR3aa: CAWSRGASYNEQFF
j_gene: TRBJ2-1
v_gene: TRBV30

CDR3aa: CASSLGAGHHSPLHF
j_gene: TRBJ1-6
v_gene: TRBV13

CDR3aa: CASRTGALLNYGYTF
j_gene: TRBJ1-2
v_gene: TRBV2

CDR3aa: CASSHSGTLNRELFF
j_gene: TRBJ2-2
v_gene: TRBV6-5

CDR3aa: CASSKPNGGLAGNTIYF
j_gene: TRBJ1-3
v_gene: TRBV21-1

CDR3aa: CAWSGQGAKAFF
j_gene: TRBJ1-1
v_gene: TRBV30

CDR3aa: CASSLARLGAGALTGELFF
j_gene: TRBJ2-2
v_gene: TRBV7-8

CDR3aa: CATSRLTDTQYF
j_gene: TRBJ2-3
v_gene: TRBV15

CDR3aa: CAISPREENQPQHF
j_gene: TRBJ1-5
v_gene: TRBV10-3

CDR3aa: CASSLAAGKETQYF
j_gene: TRBJ2-5
v_gene: TRBV5-1

CDR3aa: CASSQDPGSNTEAFF
j_gene: TRBJ1-1
v_gene: TRBV4-1

CDR3aa: CASSEDRGNQPQHF
j_gene: TRBJ1-5
v_gene: TRBV10-1

CDR3aa: CASQKGVPYNEQFF
j_gene: TRBJ2-1
v_gene: TRBV2

CDR3aa: CASSTGVRSYEQYF
j_gene: TRBJ2-7
v_gene: TRBV7-9

CDR3aa: CASRRDSGANVLTF
j_gene: TRBJ2-6
v_gene: TRBV19

CDR3aa: CASSQGWTSSEQYF
j_gene: TRBJ2-7
v_gene: TRBV4-1

CDR3aa: CASSPDGQHHLGYTF
j_gene: TRBJ1-2
v_gene: TRBV4-3

CDR3aa: CASSQPVGQGAGEQFF
j_gene: TRBJ2-1
v_gene: TRBV14

CDR3aa: CASSYAEGDQPQHF
j_gene: TRBJ1-5
v_gene: TRBV6-5

CDR3aa: CASGLTDAWYEQYF
j_gene: TRBJ2-7
v_gene: TRBV12-5

CDR3aa: CASSLGQATNYGYTF
j_gene: TRBJ1-2
v_gene: TRBV4-3

CDR3aa: CASSLERGGTYEQYF
j_gene: TRBJ2-7
v_gene: TRBV7-2

CDR3aa: CASSPEGRGGEKLFF
j_gene: TRBJ1-4
v_gene: TRBV18

CDR3aa: CASSQSHSASGNQPQHF
j_gene: TRBJ1-5
v_gene: TRBV4-1